What follows are 21 T cell receptor beta chains derived from one specimen sequenced in a study of cytomegalovirus exposure and HLA in healthy donors. The PCR had 60 Vbeta and 13 Jbeta primers. Clones were read by immunoSEQ multiplex PCR, and TCRdb kept only the in-frame ones, dropping some. The sample yields roughly 180,000 clones, roughly 74% seen once. Sequenced material: PBMCs. The receptors shown here come from a woman aged 40 to 50 in good health and CMV-seropositive.

This sequence joins TRBV19 and TRBJ1-5; no firm D call. Trimming pared 6 bases from V and 1 base from J, leaving 13 bases between. CDR3 length: 15 residues. Germline CDR1 LNHDA, CDR2 SQIVND (reference sequence). This chain's CDR3 is CASRPGARSNQPQHF. CDR3 nucleotide sequence: TGTGCCAGTAGGCCCGGTGCCAGGAGCAATCAGCCCCAGCATTTT.

V and J are TRBV5-1 and TRBJ1-2; 7 nucleotides match TRBD1. The CDR3 runs 15 residues. Trimming at V came to 0 bases and at J to 4 bases, leaving 6 bases not matched to a gene. CDR1 is SGHRS, CDR2 YFSETQ, per germline. The CDR3 coding sequence is TGCGCCAGCAGCTTGGTAGGGGGCGAGGCCTATGGCTACACCTTC. Protein sequence: CASSLVGGEAYGYTF.

The genes are TRBV18 and TRBJ2-3; D remains ambiguous. The CDR3 runs 16 residues. CDR1 is KGHSH and CDR2 is LQKENI in the germline V gene. The ends were cut back, 4 bases at V and 2 bases at J, with 16 bases in the middle. The CDR3 reads CASSRGSYLNTDTQYF. CDR3 nucleotide sequence: TGTGCCAGCTCACGCGGTAGCTACTTAAACACAGATACGCAGTATTTT.

V gene TRBV19 combines with J gene TRBJ2-2; 7 bases map to TRBD1. The trim removed 5 bases at V and 6 bases at J, leaving 9 bases unmatched. In germline, CDR1 is LNHDA, CDR2 SQIVND (reference sequence). This CDR3 has 15 amino acids. CDR3 amino acids: CASSFVLQGSGELFF. The CDR3 DNA reads TGTGCCAGTAGTTTCGTCCTACAGGGGTCCGGGGAGCTGTTTTTT.

The V gene is TRBV28, the J gene TRBJ2-3; 12 nucleotides match TRBD2. The CDR3 length is 18 residues. Per the germline V gene, CDR1 is MDHEN and CDR2 is SYDVKM. Trimming removed 5 bases from V and 6 bases from J; junction bases left unmatched: 15. CDR3 DNA sequence: TGTGCCAGCAGTATTACTAGCGGGAGGCCTCGGGGGAGCGATACGCAGTATTTT. This gives the protein CASSITSGRPRGSDTQYF.

This sequence joins TRBV2 and TRBJ2-2; 13 nucleotides match TRBD2. Unmatched junction bases numbered 2, after V lost 7 bases and J lost 6 bases. The germline V gene has CDR1 SNHLY and CDR2 FYNNEI. The CDR3 loop spans 14 amino acids. CDR3 sequence reads: CASTGLAGAGELFF. CDR3 nucleotides: TGTGCCAGCACCGGACTAGCGGGAGCCGGGGAGCTGTTTTTT.

The chain recombines TRBV5-4 with TRBJ2-3, with 8 bases matching TRBD2. Trimming took 2 bases from V and 2 from J; bases not matched to a gene: 7. CDR3 length: 16 residues. Per the germline V gene, CDR1 is SGHNT and CDR2 is YYREEE (reference sequence). In DNA form, the CDR3 reads TGTGCCAGCAGCTTCCCTAGCGGGCGGACCACAGATACGCAGTATTTT. Its protein is CASSFPSGRTTDTQYF.

This chain links TRBV29-1 with TRBJ2-7, with TRBD1 matching 7 bases. CDR3 length: 12 residues. Germline-derived CDR1 and CDR2 are SQVTM and ANQGSEA. Trimming at V came to 6 bases and at J to 2 bases, leaving 4 bases not matched to a gene. The CDR3 reads CSVRQGPYEQYF. The CDR3 DNA sequence: TGCAGCGTCCGACAGGGTCCCTACGAGCAGTACTTC.

V and J are TRBV5-1 and TRBJ1-1, with D possibly being TRBD1 (6 bases). The CDR3 is 14 amino acids. The germline CDR1 and CDR2 sequences are SGHRS and YFSETQ. V was clipped by 3 bases and J by 5 bases, with 14 bases between them. In DNA form, the CDR3 reads TGCGCCAGCAGCTCACAGGGTATTAGGACTGAAGCTTTCTTT. It specifies CASSSQGIRTEAFF. The variable domain in full, with the rest retrieved from reference TRBV5-1 and TRBJ1-1, is KAGVTQTPRYLIKTRGQQVTLSCSPISGHRSVSWYQQTPGQGLQFLFEYFSETQRNKGNFPGRFSGRQFSNSRSEMNVSTLELGDSALYLCASSSQGIRTEAFFGQGTRLTVV.

The V gene is TRBV9, the J gene TRBJ2-1, with D unresolved. Germline assignment: CDR1 SGDLS and CDR2 YYNGEE. Trimming took 4 bases from V and 8 from J, leaving 16 bases between them. CDR3 length equals 14 residues. CDR3 loop: CASSPIVPNHEQFF. In DNA, the CDR3 is TGTGCCAGCAGCCCTATTGTCCCGAACCATGAGCAGTTCTTC. The complete variable domain, with remaining parts taken from reference TRBV9 and TRBJ2-1, reads DSGVTQTPKHLITATGQRVTLRCSPRSGDLSVYWYQQSLDQGLQFLIQYYNGEERAKGNILERFSAQQFPDLHSELNLSSLELGDSALYFCASSPIVPNHEQFFGPGTRLTVL.

This clone turned up a few times. The rearrangement links TRBV9 to TRBJ2-5; D is perhaps TRBD1 (6 bases). V lost 0 bases to trimming and J lost 1 base, with 10 bases between them. The CDR3 has 15 amino acids. Germline CDR1 is SGDLS and CDR2 is YYNGEE. The CDR3 DNA reads TGTGCCAGCAGCGTAGGCGACAGGATCCAAGAGACCCAGTACTTC. Protein product: CASSVGDRIQETQYF.

This clone has only one observation. V is TRBV11-2 and J is TRBJ2-1; 8 bases match TRBD2. Germline CDR1 reads SGHAT; CDR2 reads FQNNGV. Losses at the gene ends were 2 bases for V and 4 bases for J; bases not matched to a gene: 4. The CDR3 totals 15 residues. CDR3 in amino acids: CASSLLAGGYNEQFF. CDR3 DNA sequence: TGTGCCAGCAGCTTACTAGCGGGCGGATACAATGAGCAGTTCTTC.

The chain joins TRBV28 to TRBJ1-5; the match to TRBD1 covers 7 bases. In germline, CDR1 is MDHEN, CDR2 SYDVKM. The CDR3 consists of 17 residues. The trim removed 6 bases at V and 4 bases at J, leaving 15 bases unmatched. CDR3 coding DNA: TGTGCCAGCAGCCTTATTTCCGGGACAGTAAAGAATCAGCCCCAGCATTTT. It translates to CASSLISGTVKNQPQHF.

This chain uses TRBV9 with TRBJ1-2; 7 nucleotides agree with TRBD1. V was clipped by 3 bases and J by 6 bases; unmatched bases: 11. The CDR3 covers 15 residues. Germline CDR1 and CDR2: SGDLS and YYNGEE. The CDR3 spells CASSASQGDLNGYTF. The DNA of the CDR3 is TGTGCCAGCAGCGCTTCCCAGGGGGACCTGAATGGCTACACCTTC.

CDR3 coding DNA: TGTGCCAGCAGCAAAGGACAGGGGAACACTGAAGCTTTCTTT. Amino acids: CASSKGQGNTEAFF. The chain uses TRBV2 and TRBJ1-1; 8 nucleotides match TRBD1. Germline CDR1 reads SNHLY; CDR2 reads FYNNEI. The CDR3 length is 14 residues. V trimming: 6 bases; J trimming: 1 base; junction bases outside the gene matches: 4.

The chain has TRBV7-2 and TRBJ1-4; weak D call: TRBD1 (5 bases). The V end was cut by 6 bases, the J end by 8 bases, with 16 bases between. The CDR3 contains 14 residues. Germline CDR1 and CDR2: SGHTA and FQGNSA. DNA of the CDR3: TGTGCCAGCAGTTTCGGGGGGGGGTACGAAAAACTGTTTTTT. Protein sequence: CASSFGGGYEKLFF. The complete variable domain, with remaining parts taken from reference TRBV7-2 and TRBJ1-4, reads GAGVSQSPSNKVTEKGKDVELRCDPISGHTALYWYRQSLGQGLEFLIYFQGNSAPDKSGLPSDRFSAERTGGSVSTLTIQRTQQEDSAVYLCASSFGGGYEKLFFGSGTQLSVL.

This sequence joins TRBV6-4 and TRBJ1-1; no clear D. The CDR3 contains 13 residues. In germline, CDR1 is MRHNA, CDR2 SNTAGT. Trimming took 8 bases from V and 1 from J, leaving 11 bases between them. Here the CDR3 reads CASAITSNTEAFF. The CDR3 nucleotides are TGTGCCAGCGCAATAACTTCGAACACTGAAGCTTTCTTT.

The chain has TRBV28 and TRBJ2-3; D possibly corresponds to TRBD2 (6 bases). CDR3 length equals 15 residues. The V and J ends lost 3 bases and 1 base respectively, with 11 bases between them. CDR1 MDHEN and CDR2 SYDVKM come from the germline V gene. The CDR3 loop is CASSFLRGRTDTQYF. Here the CDR3 DNA reads TGTGCCAGCAGTTTCCTGCGGGGCCGCACAGATACGCAGTATTTT.

Regarding this clone: Within the sample, other DNA sequences also encode this same CDR3. CDR3 coding DNA: TGTGCCAGCAGCGTAGCAGTGACAGATACGCAGTATTTT. It is translated as CASSVAVTDTQYF. The chain recombines TRBV9 with TRBJ2-3; D is undetermined. CDR1 is SGDLS, CDR2 YYNGEE, per germline. V lost 0 bases, J lost 3 bases, and 5 bases lay in between. The CDR3 is 13 amino acids.

Worth noting for this clone: The same CDR3 can be traced to other DNA sequences in this sample. The V and J genes are TRBV2 and TRBJ2-3; 9 positions match TRBD2. Per the germline V gene, CDR1 is SNHLY and CDR2 is FYNNEI. V was pared by 5 bases and J by 1 base, with 4 bases of the junction left unmatched. CDR3 size: 15 residues. The CDR3 loop is CASSRLAGGTDTQYF. Here the CDR3 DNA reads TGTGCCAGCAGTCGGTTAGCGGGGGGCACAGATACGCAGTATTTT.

The V gene is TRBV6-5, the J gene TRBJ1-6; no definite D call. In germline, CDR1 is MNHEY, CDR2 SVGAGI. The CDR3 runs to 13 residues. V lost 4 bases to trimming and J lost 9 bases, with 10 bases between them. The CDR3 region has the DNA TGTGCCAGCAGTTTTTCGACTCTTTCACCCCTCCACTTT. It codes for CASSFSTLSPLHF.